These 21 T cell receptor beta chains were sequenced from one sample in a study of blood T cell repertoires in COVID-19. The method was immunoSEQ multiplex PCR; TCRdb's version includes in-frame clones alone and lacks a portion of them. Of 45,000 to 60,000 clones in the sample, 60% to 85% were seen once. Sequencing was performed on peripheral blood. The receptors shown here come from a human donor with active or convalescent COVID-19. The donor label of this sample is uncertain.

The CDR3 sequence: CASSRVTSADTQYF. The CDR3 DNA follows: TGCGCCAGCAGTCGTGTTACTAGTGCAGATACGCAGTATTTT. The chain is built from TRBV5-1 and TRBJ2-3; maybe TRBD2 (5 bases). V gave up 5 bases and J gave up 4 bases, with 14 bases separating them. Per the germline V gene, CDR1 is SGHRS and CDR2 is YFSETQ. The CDR3 length is 14 residues.

The chain links TRBV9 to TRBJ2-2; a weak D match, TRBD1 (5 bases). The ends were cut back, 2 bases at V and 2 bases at J, with 10 bases in the middle. Germline values: CDR1 SGDLS, CDR2 YYNGEE. The CDR3 loop spans 15 amino acids. CDR3 in amino acids: CASSVLQGNTGELFF. CDR3 sequence (DNA): TGTGCCAGCAGCGTCCTCCAGGGAAACACCGGGGAGCTGTTTTTT.

The CDR3 reads CSATGNYGYTF. The DNA for the CDR3 is TGCAGCGCAACAGGGAACTATGGCTACACCTTC. J is TRBJ1-2 and V is TRBV29-1, with D tentatively TRBD1 (6 bases). V gave up 7 bases and J gave up 2 bases, with 8 bases separating them. In germline, CDR1 is SQVTM, CDR2 ANQGSEA. This CDR3 is 11 amino acids long.

With regard to this clone: The same CDR3 can be traced to other DNA sequences in this sample. The rearrangement links TRBV20-1 to TRBJ2-7; D remains unclear. The CDR3 runs to 11 residues. V was cut by 6 bases and J by 5 bases, with 11 bases left in between. Germline assignment: CDR1 DFQATT and CDR2 SNEGSKA (reference sequence). The CDR3 DNA reads TGCAGTGCGACGTCAGGTCACGAGCAGTACTTC. Its translation is CSATSGHEQYF.

In its sample, this clone was seen a few times. This chain uses TRBV11-1 with TRBJ2-1; D perhaps matches TRBD2 (5 bases). Trimming cost V 1 base and J 1 base, with 8 bases left between them. Germline CDR1 and CDR2: SGHAT and FQDESV (reference sequence). CDR3 length equals 15 residues. CDR3 sequence reads: CASSLGTGSYNEQFF. DNA of the CDR3: TGTGCCAGCAGCTTAGGGACTGGGTCCTACAATGAGCAGTTCTTC.

The V gene is TRBV7-3, the J gene TRBJ2-1; 7 bases agree with TRBD2. This CDR3 is built from 16 residues. Germline lookup yields CDR1 SGHTA and CDR2 FQGTGA. J lost 2 bases, V lost 5 bases, and 9 bases had no gene match. The CDR3 nucleotides are TGTGCCAGCAGCCTTGTGGCGGGAGCCACCTACAATGAGCAGTTCTTC. Protein sequence: CASSLVAGATYNEQFF.

This chain joins TRBV30 and TRBJ2-3; weak D call: TRBD1 (6 bases). The V end lost 8 bases, the J end lost 0 bases, and 15 bases lay between the germline ends. The CDR3 spans 14 residues. The germline V gene encodes CDR1 GTSNPN and CDR2 SVGIG (reference sequence). The CDR3 DNA is TGTGCCCTAAAGTACGGGACAAGCACAGATACGCAGTATTTT. Translated: CALKYGTSTDTQYF.

The chain couples TRBV4-2 to TRBJ1-3; D ambiguous. This CDR3 spans 15 amino acids. Germline CDR1 LGHNA, CDR2 YNFKEQ. V dropped 3 bases and J dropped 4 bases, with 13 bases sitting between them. Written as DNA, the CDR3 is TGTGCCAGCAGCCAGATCGAGGCTTTGGGAAACACCATATATTTT. It encodes CASSQIEALGNTIYF.

The rearrangement links TRBV11-2 to TRBJ1-2, with D possibly matching TRBD1 (5 bases). The germline gives CDR1 SGHAT, CDR2 FQNNGV. The CDR3 is 13 residues long. The V end was cut by 3 bases, the J end by 5 bases, with 10 bases between. The CDR3 DNA follows: TGTGCCAGCAGCTTGGGGCAAAGTTATGGCTACACCTTC. Translation gives CASSLGQSYGYTF.

The V gene is TRBV4-2, the J gene TRBJ1-6; 7 bases are shared with TRBD1. The CDR3 is 17 amino acids. Germline V gives CDR1 LGHNA, CDR2 YNFKEQ. Unmatched junction bases numbered 9, after V lost 0 bases and J lost 7 bases. CDR3 nucleotide sequence: TGTGCCAGCAGCCAAGATGGGACAGCCGATTTAAATTCACCCCTCCACTTT. Translated, it gives CASSQDGTADLNSPLHF.

CDR3 coding DNA: TGTGCTAGTGCTAGCGGGACATACAATGAGCAGTTCTTC. Translating gives CASASGTYNEQFF. This chain links TRBV12-5 with TRBJ2-1; 9 bases are a match to TRBD2. The CDR3 covers 13 residues. Germline V CDR1 and CDR2: LGHNT, FRNRAP. V gave up 7 bases and J gave up 4 bases; unmatched junction bases: 2.

The chain carries TRBV4-1 and TRBJ2-2; 8 bases are shared with TRBD2. CDR3 length: 19 amino acids. Germline loops: CDR1 MGHRA, CDR2 YSYEKL. Unmatched junction bases numbered 11, after V lost 0 bases and J lost 2 bases. CDR3 coding DNA: TGCGCCAGCAGCCAAGATAGTACTAGCGGCCCCTTCAACACCGGGGAGCTGTTTTTT. It yields the protein CASSQDSTSGPFNTGELFF.

In its sample, this clone was seen once. The J gene is TRBJ2-1, the V gene TRBV30, with D possibly TRBD2 on 6 matching bases. The length of the CDR3 is 14 residues. Germline V gene data show CDR1 as GTSNPN and CDR2 as SVGIG (reference sequence). V was pared by 2 bases and J by 4 bases, with 12 bases between. CDR3 region: CAWSTGDRYNEQFF. DNA for the CDR3: TGTGCCTGGAGTACGGGGGACCGATACAATGAGCAGTTCTTC.

The chain uses TRBV6-6 and TRBJ2-1; 9 bases fit TRBD1. The CDR3 consists of 14 residues. The junction had 6 bases not matched to a gene; V was cut back by 5 bases and J by 7 bases. The germline gives CDR1 MNHNY, CDR2 SVGAGI (reference sequence). CDR3 loop: CASSSRDRENEQFF. The CDR3 DNA is TGTGCCAGCAGTAGCCGGGACAGGGAAAATGAGCAGTTCTTC.

The rearrangement joins TRBV7-9 to TRBJ2-5, with 7 bases lining up with TRBD1. J gave up 3 bases and V 4 bases, and 2 bases lay outside the gene matches. The germline V gene encodes CDR1 SEHNR and CDR2 FQNEAQ (reference sequence). CDR3 size: 13 residues. DNA of the CDR3: TGTGCCAGCAGCTGGGGACAGAAAGAGACCCAGTACTTC. As protein: CASSWGQKETQYF.

In its sample, this clone was seen a few times. This chain uses TRBV6-2 or TRBV6-3 with TRBJ1-2, with D possibly being TRBD1 (5 bases). V dropped 6 bases and J dropped 4 bases, with 18 bases sitting between them. The CDR3 contains 15 residues. Per the germline V gene, CDR1 is MNHEY and CDR2 is SVGEGT. Here the CDR3 DNA reads TGTGCCAGCAGCCCTGGAGGGGAAGCTAGCTATGGCTACACCTTC. Residues: CASSPGGEASYGYTF.

V gene TRBV9 combines with J gene TRBJ2-7; TRBD1 matches 7 bases. The ends lost 0 bases at V and 5 bases at J; junction bases unmatched: 8. The CDR3 has 15 residues. Germline CDR1 is SGDLS and CDR2 is YYNGEE. Here the CDR3 DNA reads TGTGCCAGCAGCGTAGCGGATAGGGGGCCCAACGAGCAGTACTTC. It yields the protein CASSVADRGPNEQYF.

The J gene is TRBJ2-5, the V gene TRBV18; 7 bases align to TRBD2. This CDR3 region has 15 residues. Per the germline V gene, CDR1 is KGHSH and CDR2 is LQKENI. With V trimmed by 5 bases and J by 3 bases, 9 bases remained unmatched. CDR3 loop: CASSSTSATEETQYF. CDR3 DNA: TGTGCCAGCTCAAGTACTAGCGCGACTGAAGAGACCCAGTACTTC.

This sequence joins TRBV30 and TRBJ2-7; no definite D call. V lost 1 base, J lost 2 bases, and 6 bases lay in between. The CDR3 loop spans 12 amino acids. Germline V gene sequence: CDR1 GTSNPN, CDR2 SVGIG (reference sequence). Written as DNA, the CDR3 is TGTGCCTGGAGTGGTAGTCCCTACGAGCAGTACTTC. Amino acids: CAWSGSPYEQYF. Filled out from reference TRBV30 and TRBJ2-7, the complete variable domain reads SQTIHQWPATLVQPVGSPLSLECTVEGTSNPNLYWYRQAAGRGLQLLFYSVGIGQISSEVPQNLSASRPQDRQFILSSKKLLLSDSGFYLCAWSGSPYEQYFGPGTRLTVT.

The chain links TRBV5-1 to TRBJ1-4, with 9 bases that match TRBD1. V dropped 4 bases and J dropped 4; count of bases not matched to a gene: 5. CDR1 is SGHRS and CDR2 is YFSETQ in the germline V gene. The CDR3 runs to 15 residues. In DNA form, the CDR3 reads TGCGCCAGCAGCCAGGGGACAGGGCTTAATGAAAAACTGTTTTTT. Its translation: CASSQGTGLNEKLFF.

The chain recombines TRBV6-4 with TRBJ2-6; D gene unclear. The V and J ends lost 2 bases and 0 bases respectively, with 2 bases between them. This CDR3 contains 14 residues. Germline V gene data show CDR1 as MRHNA and CDR2 as SNTAGT. The DNA for the CDR3 is TGTGCCAGCAGTGACCGCTCTGGGGCCAACGTCCTGACTTTC. Amino acid sequence: CASSDRSGANVLTF.